Given below is one TCR beta chain in context. These data come from a study of blood T cell repertoires in COVID-19. Here immunoSEQ multiplex PCR was the method, and the copy in TCRdb shows in-frame clones only, minus some. The sample lists 300,000 to 350,000 clones; 85% to 90% were seen once. The clonotype comes from a woman aged 40 to 50 with COVID-19, enrolled during active disease. The sequenced material came from peripheral blood.

DNA of the CDR3: TGTGCCAGTCGCCTGGCGGGACGGACTTCCGGCTACACCTTC. This sequence encodes CASRLAGRTSGYTF. The chain has TRBV30 and TRBJ1-2; tentative D call: TRBD1 (5 bases). V shed 8 bases and J shed 8 bases, with 24 bases lying between them. The CDR3 extends over 14 amino acids. The germline V gene encodes CDR1 GTSNPN and CDR2 SVGIG (reference sequence). The full variable domain, with the rest looked up from reference TRBV30 and TRBJ1-2, is SQTIHQWPATLVQPVGSPLSLECTVEGTSNPNLYWYRQAAGRGLQLLFYSVGIGQISSEVPQNLSASRPQDRQFILSSKKLLLSDSGFYLCASRLAGRTSGYTFGSGTRLTVV.